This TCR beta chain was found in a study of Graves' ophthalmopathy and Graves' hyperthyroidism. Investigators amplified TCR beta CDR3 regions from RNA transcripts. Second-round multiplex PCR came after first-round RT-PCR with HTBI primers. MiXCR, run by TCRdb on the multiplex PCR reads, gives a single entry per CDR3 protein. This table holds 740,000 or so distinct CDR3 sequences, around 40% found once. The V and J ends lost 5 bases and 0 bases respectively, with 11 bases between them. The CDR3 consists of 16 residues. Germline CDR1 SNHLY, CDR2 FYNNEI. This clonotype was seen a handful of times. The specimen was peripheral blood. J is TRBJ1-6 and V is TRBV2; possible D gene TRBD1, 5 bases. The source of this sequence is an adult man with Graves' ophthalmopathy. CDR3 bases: TGTGCCAGCAGTAGGGGTCCAAGCTCCTATAATTCACCCCTCCACTTT. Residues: CASSRGPSSYNSPLHF.